What follows describes a single T cell receptor (beta chain). The CDR3 length is 16 residues. V lost 5 bases to trimming and J lost 1 base; unmatched junction nucleotides: 7. The V gene's germline CDR1 is LNHDA and CDR2 SQIVND (reference sequence). The data belong to a study of PD-1 blockade in classical Hodgkin lymphoma. There was relapse after autologous stem cell transplantation in every patient, and there was variation in brentuximab vedotin exposure. TCRdb's table, derived via immunoSEQ multiplex PCR, lists solely in-frame clones and lacks some. The sample consists of roughly 13,000 clones, 91% of them appearing once.

This specimen was peripheral blood mononuclear cells (PBMCs), taken at baseline. The receptor comes from a human donor with classical Hodgkin lymphoma. The chain combines TRBV19 with TRBJ1-1; TRBD1 matches at 10 bases. In nucleotides, the CDR3 is TGTGCCAGTAGTCAGACAGGGGGCAAGAGGAACACTGAAGCTTTCTTT. Amino acids: CASSQTGGKRNTEAFF.